What follows is one T cell receptor beta chain and its context. Antigen: not known. This record comes from a study of tumor-infiltrating lymphocytes in primary liver carcinoma. Background on the study: Samples had roughly 3.65 to 7.5 million productive TCRbeta reads, comparable between tissue types. Study outcomes and limitations: Merely some 8-24% of top clones spanned all five tumor regions. Lesser overlap characterized tumor-adjacent and tumor-blood pairs relative to tumor region pairs.

Total RNA amounting to roughly 450 ng was the source from which TCR beta cDNA was made with a constant-region primer. Libraries for TCR beta were built through three nested multiplex PCR rounds, which together made up a slightly modified ARM-PCR procedure. The first two PCR rounds used TRBV1-TRBV30 primers with a Cbeta primer, 9 to 10 cycles each. TCRdb re-called the multiplex PCR reads with MiXCR, one entry per CDR3 protein. The data show 100,000 to 120,000 distinct CDR3 sequences, roughly 80% seen once. Between roughly 17 and 33 mg of unsorted bulk tissue served as the source from which RNA and DNA were co-extracted. Resecting the tumor surgically was how the patients' primary liver carcinoma was treated. CDR3 length: 16 residues.

The rearrangement links TRBV12-1 to TRBJ2-7; the table's D call, TRBD1, was not checked against the DNA. TRBV12-1 is noted as a pseudogene. Sequenced sample: liver tumor tissue from sampling region 3. Indicated subset: tumor region T3, left-lateral pole. The receptor was derived from a man between 35 and 55 years old with primary liver carcinoma and hepatitis B virus infection. CDR3 protein: CANSFFGGQRACEQYF. The CDR3 bases are TGTGCCAACAGCTTTTTCGGAGGACAGAGAGCCTGCGAGCAGTACTTC.